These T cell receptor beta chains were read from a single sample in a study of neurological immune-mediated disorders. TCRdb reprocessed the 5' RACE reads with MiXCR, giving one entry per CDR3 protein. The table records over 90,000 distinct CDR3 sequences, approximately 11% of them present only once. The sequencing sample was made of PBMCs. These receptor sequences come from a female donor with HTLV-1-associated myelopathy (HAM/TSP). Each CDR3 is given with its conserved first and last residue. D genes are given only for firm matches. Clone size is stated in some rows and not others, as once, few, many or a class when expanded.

TGTGCCAGCAGTTCGGGGGAGGGGGCTTTCTTT	CASSSGEGAFF	many	TRBV6-5	TRBJ1-1	.
TGTGCCAGCAGCCAATCAGGACTAGCGGGGGTTTTAAGCGAGCAGTACTTC	CASSQSGLAGVLSEQYF	many	TRBV7-2	TRBJ2-7	TRBD2
TGTGCCAGCAGCCGGGAGGGCAGTAGGAATGAGCAGTTCTTC	CASSREGSRNEQFF	few	TRBV7-9	TRBJ2-1	TRBD2
TGTGCCAGCAGACCCAAGGGGGGTGGCACAGATACGCAGTATTTT	CASRPKGGGTDTQYF	.	TRBV6-5	TRBJ2-3	.
TGTGCCAGCAGTTCTTTCGGGGGAACCTACAATGAGCAGTTCTTC	CASSSFGGTYNEQFF	many	TRBV6-5	TRBJ2-1	.
TGTGCCATCAGAGGGCAGCACGGCGGGGAGCTGTTTTTT	CAIRGQHGGELFF	many	TRBV10-3	TRBJ2-2	.
TGTGCCAGCAGCTTATGGTCGGGGGATACGCAGTATTTT	CASSLWSGDTQYF	many	TRBV11-2	TRBJ2-3	.
TGCGCCAGCAGCTTGGATAGCGGGGGGACCTACAATGAGCAGTTCTTC	CASSLDSGGTYNEQFF	.	TRBV5-1	TRBJ2-1	TRBD2
TGTGCCAGCAGCCGACGACTAGCCGGCACAGATACGCAGTATTTT	CASSRRLAGTDTQYF	many	TRBV5-6	TRBJ2-3	TRBD2
TGTGCTACCAGCAGAGAAGAGTTGGGGCAGTATTTT	CATSREELGQYF	many	TRBV15	TRBJ2-3	.
TGCGCCAGCAGCCAAGAGGTCCGGGCCCCAGGGCGGACCGGGGAGCTGTTTTTT	CASSQEVRAPGRTGELFF	many	TRBV4-1	TRBJ2-2	.
TGCGCCAGCAGCTTGGGACTCAATCAGCCCCAGCATTTT	CASSLGLNQPQHF	many	TRBV5-1	TRBJ1-5	.
TGTGCCAGCAGCTTGGGGCAAGCGGGGGGGCCAAGGGAGCAGTTCTTC	CASSLGQAGGPREQFF	many	TRBV5-5	TRBJ2-1	TRBD2
TGCGCCAGCAGCTTCGTACAGATCAACACCGGGGAGCTGTTTTTT	CASSFVQINTGELFF	.	TRBV5-1	TRBJ2-2	.
TGCGCCAGCAGCGCGGCCGGGCCCGGAGATACGCAGTATTTT	CASSAAGPGDTQYF	many	TRBV5-1	TRBJ2-3	.
TGCAGTGCTAGGGGACGGCTGGGGAGAGATACGCAGTATTTT	CSARGRLGRDTQYF	many	TRBV20-1	TRBJ2-3	.
TGCGCCAGCAGTTATACCGGGACAGGCTACGAGCAGTACTTC	CASSYTGTGYEQYF	many	TRBV4-1	TRBJ2-7	TRBD1
TGTGCCAGCGACGTCGGGGAAAATCACACGTTC	CASDVGENHTF	.	TRBV3-1	TRBJ1-2	.
TGCGCCAGCAGCCAAGATCCTCGGGGCGGCTACGAGCAGTACTTC	CASSQDPRGGYEQYF	many	TRBV4-1	TRBJ2-7	.
TGCGCCAGCAGAGACTTACGGGAGACCCAGTACTTC	CASRDLRETQYF	many	TRBV10-2	TRBJ2-5	.
TGCAGTGCTACCCGGGGGGGCGGGGGGTCCTACAATGAGCAGTTCTTC	CSATRGGGGSYNEQFF	many	TRBV20-1	TRBJ2-1	TRBD2
TGTGCCAGCAGTCCCCGGGACATAAAAGAGACCCAGTACTTC	CASSPRDIKETQYF	many	TRBV28	TRBJ2-5	.
TGTGCCATCAGCCCCCGCCCTCGACTAGCGGGGGACACAGATACGCAGTATTTT	CAISPRPRLAGDTDTQYF	once	TRBV7-2	TRBJ2-3	TRBD2